In this sample, the clone carrying this T cell receptor beta chain turned up a few times. The data are from a study of CD8+ T cells in alopecia areata. Across the study: Treated patients were given 5 to 10 mg oral tofacitinib twice daily. Scoring of severity for treated patients was based on percentage of affected scalp area.

Extraction of RNA preceded its reverse transcription into cDNA, which served as the sequencing template. Clones were sequenced by immunoSEQ multiplex PCR, and TCRdb holds only the in-frame ones, with some missing. The sample lists fewer than 150,000 clones, 58% seen once, with about 31% in the top ten. CDR1 and CDR2 from the germline V gene are SQVTM and ANQGSEA. Trimming cost V 3 bases and J 3 bases; bases outside gene matches: 4. The CDR3 extends over 14 amino acids. This sample's treatment: oral pan-JAK inhibitor, 5-10 mg twice daily. The sequences come from CD8+ T cells sorted from blood, collected at week 4, from a patient treated with tofacitinib. The TCR was taken from a human donor with alopecia areata. The chain combines TRBV29-1 with TRBJ2-5; 10 nucleotides match TRBD1. CDR3 protein: CSVEGTGEEETQYF. The CDR3 bases are TGCAGCGTTGAGGGGACAGGGGAGGAAGAGACCCAGTACTTC.